What follows describes a single TCR beta chain. Other DNA sequences in this sample translate to the same CDR3. The sample originates from a study of blood T cell repertoires in COVID-19. The overall study: Samples representing acute and convalescent COVID-19 were sourced from the United States, Italy and Spain. In each case, the material was cDNA or gDNA derived from T cells, B-cell-depleted T cells, or PBMCs.

The length of the CDR3 is 14 residues. Trimming pared 0 bases from V and 3 bases from J, leaving 9 bases between. CDR1 and CDR2 from the germline V gene are SGHRS and YFSETQ. The table came from immunoSEQ multiplex PCR; TCRdb's copy has only in-frame clones and leaves some out. Of 150,000 or so clones in the sample, less than 85% were seen once. The sequencing sample was made of peripheral blood. The receptor was derived from a woman aged 80 or older with acute or convalescent COVID-19. The V and J genes are TRBV5-1 and TRBJ1-1, with D possibly matching TRBD1 (6 bases). CDR3 loop: CASSLEGGDTEAFF. In DNA, the CDR3 is TGCGCCAGCAGCTTGGAAGGGGGGGACACTGAAGCTTTCTTT. The whole variable domain, remainder taken from reference TRBV5-1 and TRBJ1-1, is KAGVTQTPRYLIKTRGQQVTLSCSPISGHRSVSWYQQTPGQGLQFLFEYFSETQRNKGNFPGRFSGRQFSNSRSEMNVSTLELGDSALYLCASSLEGGDTEAFFGQGTRLTVV.